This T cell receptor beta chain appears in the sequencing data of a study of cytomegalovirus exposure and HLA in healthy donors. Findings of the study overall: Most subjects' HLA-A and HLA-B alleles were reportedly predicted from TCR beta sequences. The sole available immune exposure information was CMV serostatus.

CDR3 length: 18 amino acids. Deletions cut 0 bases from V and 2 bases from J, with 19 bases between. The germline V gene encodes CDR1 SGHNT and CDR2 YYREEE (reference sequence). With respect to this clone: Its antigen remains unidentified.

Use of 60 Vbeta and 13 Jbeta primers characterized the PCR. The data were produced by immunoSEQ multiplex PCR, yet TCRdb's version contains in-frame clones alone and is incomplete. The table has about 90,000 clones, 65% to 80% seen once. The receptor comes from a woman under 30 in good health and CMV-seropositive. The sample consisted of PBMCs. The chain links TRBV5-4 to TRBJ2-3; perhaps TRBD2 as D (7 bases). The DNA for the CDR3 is TGTGCCAGCAGCTTGGGGGTGGGCCGCGGGGGCAACACAGATACGCAGTATTTT. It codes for CASSLGVGRGGNTDTQYF.